This T cell receptor (beta chain) derives from a study of T-cell reconstitution after alpha-beta-depleted transplantation in children. Germline V gene lookup returns CDR1 SQVTM and CDR2 ANQGSEA. The V end was cut by 4 bases, the J end by 4 bases, with 8 bases between. The CDR3 loop spans 12 amino acids. Preparation of the TCRbeta library was carried out with unique molecular identifiers. One entry per CDR3 protein, called by TCRdb with MiXCR from the PCR reads. The table shows about 200,000 distinct CDR3 sequences, with around 7% occurring only once. This clonotype has at least ten counts. The clonotype comes from a boy between 2 and 10 years old with acute lymphoblastic leukemia, due to receive a stem cell transplant. V gene TRBV29-1 combines with J gene TRBJ2-1; D is ambiguous. The sample was PBMCs, taken before TCRalphabeta/CD19-depleted stem cell transplant. The CDR3 region has the DNA TGCAGCGTTGGGTGGGGATACAATGAGCAGTTCTTC. This codes for CSVGWGYNEQFF.